This T cell receptor beta chain was sequenced in a study of cytotoxic CD8 clonotypes in ibrutinib-treated CLL. Findings and caveats of the study: Under therapy, public clonotypes either contracted or stayed stable, and they were uncommon.

Method: immunoSEQ multiplex PCR; TCRdb's copy keeps in-frame clones and lacks some. The sample consists of roughly 15,000 clones, around 64% of them appearing once. Genomic DNA in a quantity of about 2 micrograms was derived from cryopreserved PBMCs for TCR beta libraries. Per the germline V gene, CDR1 is SGHNT and CDR2 is YYREEE (reference sequence). Trimming shortened V by 3 bases and J by 6 bases, and 7 bases separated the two germline ends. The CDR3 contains 12 residues. To note about this clone: Antigen unknown.

The chain uses TRBV5-4 and TRBJ2-1; D remains ambiguous. The material sequenced was PBMCs, taken before ibrutinib treatment. This clonotype originated in a human donor with chronic lymphocytic leukemia. This CDR3 is CASSSEFNEQFF. The CDR3 bases are TGTGCCAGCAGCTCCGAATTCAATGAGCAGTTCTTC.